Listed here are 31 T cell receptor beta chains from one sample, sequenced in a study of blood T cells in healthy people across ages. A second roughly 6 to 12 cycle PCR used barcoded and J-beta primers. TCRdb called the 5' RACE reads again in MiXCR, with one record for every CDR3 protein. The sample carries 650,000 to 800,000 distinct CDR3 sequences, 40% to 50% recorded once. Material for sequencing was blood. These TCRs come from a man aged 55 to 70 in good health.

This chain's CDR3 is CASSYSIVKDTQYF. For the CDR3, the DNA is TGTGCCAGCAGTTACTCGATCGTAAAAGATACGCAGTATTTT. The chain carries TRBV6-2 or TRBV6-3 and TRBJ2-3, with D hard to call. Looked up from germline, CDR1 is MNHEY and CDR2 is SVGEGT. The CDR3 spans 14 residues. Trimming took off 0 bases at V and 5 bases at J, with 9 bases between the two ends.

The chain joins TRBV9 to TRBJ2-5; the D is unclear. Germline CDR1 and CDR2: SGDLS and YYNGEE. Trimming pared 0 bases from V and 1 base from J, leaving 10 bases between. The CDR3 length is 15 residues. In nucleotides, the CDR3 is TGTGCCAGCAGCGTAGCTCGCGTCCCCCAAGAGACCCAGTACTTC. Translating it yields CASSVARVPQETQYF.

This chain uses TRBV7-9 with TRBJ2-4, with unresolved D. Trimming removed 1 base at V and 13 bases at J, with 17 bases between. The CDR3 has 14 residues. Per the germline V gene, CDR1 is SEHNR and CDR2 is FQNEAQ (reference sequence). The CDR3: CASSLGPLGNEQYF. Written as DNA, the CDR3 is TGTGCCAGCAGCTTAGGTCCCCTGGGCAATGAGCAGTACTTC.

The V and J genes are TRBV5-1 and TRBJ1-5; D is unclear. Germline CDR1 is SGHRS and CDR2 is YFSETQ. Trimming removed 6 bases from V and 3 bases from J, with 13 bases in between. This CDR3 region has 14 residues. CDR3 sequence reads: CASTFWAVNQPQHF. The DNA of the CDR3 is TGCGCCAGCACCTTCTGGGCGGTCAATCAGCCCCAGCATTTT.

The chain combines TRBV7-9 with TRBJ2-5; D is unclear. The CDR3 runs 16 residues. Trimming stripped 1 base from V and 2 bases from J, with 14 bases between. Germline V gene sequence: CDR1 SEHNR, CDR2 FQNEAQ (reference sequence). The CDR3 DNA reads TGTGCCAGCAGCTTAGAGGCCCAGGAAGCTCAAGAGACCCAGTACTTC. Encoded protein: CASSLEAQEAQETQYF.

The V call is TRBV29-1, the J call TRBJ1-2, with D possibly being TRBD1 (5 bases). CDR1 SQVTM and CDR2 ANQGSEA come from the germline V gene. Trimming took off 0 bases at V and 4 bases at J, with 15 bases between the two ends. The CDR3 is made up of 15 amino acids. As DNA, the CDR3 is TGCAGCGTTGAAGAGGATCGTTGGGGGAGCTATGGCTACACCTTC. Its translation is CSVEEDRWGSYGYTF.

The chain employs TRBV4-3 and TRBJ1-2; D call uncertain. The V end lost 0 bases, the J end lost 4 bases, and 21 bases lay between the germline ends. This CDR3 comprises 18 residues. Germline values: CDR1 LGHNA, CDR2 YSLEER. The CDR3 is CASSQEEFRQDRFYGYTF. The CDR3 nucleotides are TGCGCCAGCAGCCAAGAGGAGTTCCGGCAGGATCGTTTCTATGGCTACACCTTC.

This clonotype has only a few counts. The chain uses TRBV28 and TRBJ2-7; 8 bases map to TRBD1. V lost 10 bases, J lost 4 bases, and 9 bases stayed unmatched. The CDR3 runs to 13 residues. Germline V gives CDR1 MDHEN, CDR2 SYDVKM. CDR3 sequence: CATRRQGAYEQYF. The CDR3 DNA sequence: TGTGCCACCCGCAGGCAGGGGGCTTACGAGCAGTACTTC. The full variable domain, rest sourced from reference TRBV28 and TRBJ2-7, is DVKVTQSSRYLVKRTGEKVFLECVQDMDHENMFWYRQDPGLGLRLIYFSYDVKMKEKGDIPEGYSVSREKKERFSLILESASTNQTSMYLCATRRQGAYEQYFGPGTRLTVT.

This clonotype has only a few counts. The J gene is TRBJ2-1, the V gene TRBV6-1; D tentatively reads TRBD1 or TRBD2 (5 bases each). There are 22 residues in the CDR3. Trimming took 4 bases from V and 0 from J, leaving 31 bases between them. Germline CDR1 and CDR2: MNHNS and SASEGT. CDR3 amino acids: CASSVLSGTGASRPSSYNEQFF. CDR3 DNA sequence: TGTGCCAGCAGTGTCCTTTCCGGGACGGGTGCTAGCCGCCCAAGCTCCTACAATGAGCAGTTCTTC.

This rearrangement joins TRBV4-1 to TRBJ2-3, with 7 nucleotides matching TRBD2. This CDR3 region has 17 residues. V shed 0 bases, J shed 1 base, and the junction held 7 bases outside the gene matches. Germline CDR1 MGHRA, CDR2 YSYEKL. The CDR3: CASSQEAGAPRTDTQYF. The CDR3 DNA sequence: TGCGCCAGCAGCCAAGAGGCGGGAGCCCCCCGCACAGATACGCAGTATTTT.

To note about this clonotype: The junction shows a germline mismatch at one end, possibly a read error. CDR3 residues: CANSHGLKGPYGYTF. The CDR3 DNA reads TGTGCCAACAGCCATGGTTTAAAGGGCCCGTATGGCTACACCTTC. The V call is TRBV3-1, the J call TRBJ1-2; D is unresolved. This CDR3 comprises 15 residues. Germline V lookup: CDR1 LGHDT, CDR2 YNNKEL (reference sequence).

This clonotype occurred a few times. The CDR3, as DNA: TGCAGTGCTAGAGAGAACCACGGGACAGTAAATCAGCCCCAGCATTTT. This gives the protein CSARENHGTVNQPQHF. The J gene is TRBJ1-5, the V gene TRBV20-1; TRBD1 matches at 7 bases. Per the germline V gene, CDR1 is DFQATT and CDR2 is SNEGSKA (reference sequence). The CDR3 totals 16 residues. The ends lost 0 bases at V and 4 bases at J; junction bases unmatched: 9.

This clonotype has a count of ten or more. The CDR3 here is CASSYRHGDSPLHF. For the CDR3, the DNA is TGTGCCAGCAGTTACCGACACGGAGATTCACCCCTCCACTTT. The rearrangement uses TRBV6-5 and TRBJ1-6; D is unclear. V dropped 2 bases and J dropped 8 bases, with 10 bases sitting between them. Germline assignment: CDR1 MNHEY and CDR2 SVGAGI. The CDR3 has 14 amino acids.

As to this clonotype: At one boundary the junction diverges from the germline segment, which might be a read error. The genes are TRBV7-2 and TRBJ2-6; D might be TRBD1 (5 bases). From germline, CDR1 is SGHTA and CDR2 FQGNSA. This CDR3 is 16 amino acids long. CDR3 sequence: CASSDQASPGANVPTF. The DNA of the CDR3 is TGTGCCAGCAGCGACCAAGCCTCCCCTGGGGCCAACGTCCCGACTTTC. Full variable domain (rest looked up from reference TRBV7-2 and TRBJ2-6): GAGVSQSPSNKVTEKGKDVELRCDPISGHTALYWYRQSLGQGLEFLIYFQGNSAPDKSGLPSDRFSAERTGGSVSTLTIQRTQQEDSAVYLCASSDQASPGANVPTFGAGSRLTVL.

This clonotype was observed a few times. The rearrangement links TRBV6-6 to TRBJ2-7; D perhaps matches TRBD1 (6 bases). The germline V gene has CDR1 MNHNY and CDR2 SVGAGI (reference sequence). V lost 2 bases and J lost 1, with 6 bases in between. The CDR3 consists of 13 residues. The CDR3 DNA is TGTGCCAGCAGTTACGGGACATCCTACGAGCAGTACTTC. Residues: CASSYGTSYEQYF.

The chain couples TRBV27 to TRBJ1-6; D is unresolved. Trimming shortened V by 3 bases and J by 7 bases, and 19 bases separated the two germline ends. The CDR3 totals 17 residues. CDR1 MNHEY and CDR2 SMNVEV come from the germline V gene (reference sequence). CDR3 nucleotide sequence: TGTGCCAGCAGTTTTAGCGGTCGGCGCTTTGGGAATTCACCCCTCCACTTT. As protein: CASSFSGRRFGNSPLHF.

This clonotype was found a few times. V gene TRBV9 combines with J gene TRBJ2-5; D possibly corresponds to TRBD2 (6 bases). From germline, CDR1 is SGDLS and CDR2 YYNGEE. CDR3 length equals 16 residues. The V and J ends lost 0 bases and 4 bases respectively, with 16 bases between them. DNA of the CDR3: TGTGCCAGCAGCGTAGGTTCGGGGGATACCCTAGAGACCCAGTACTTC. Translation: CASSVGSGDTLETQYF.

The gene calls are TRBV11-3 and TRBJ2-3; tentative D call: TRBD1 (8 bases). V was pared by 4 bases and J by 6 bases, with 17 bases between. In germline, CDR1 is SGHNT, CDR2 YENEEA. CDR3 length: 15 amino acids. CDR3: CASSSRTGRADTQYF. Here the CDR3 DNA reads TGTGCCAGCAGCTCCCGGACAGGGAGGGCCGATACGCAGTATTTT.

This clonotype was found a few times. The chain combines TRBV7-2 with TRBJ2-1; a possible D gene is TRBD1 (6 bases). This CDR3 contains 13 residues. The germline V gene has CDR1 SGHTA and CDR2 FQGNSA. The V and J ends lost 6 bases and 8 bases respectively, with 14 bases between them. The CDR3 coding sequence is TGTGCCAGCAGACATGGATCAGGGGATGAGCAGTTCTTC. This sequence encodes CASRHGSGDEQFF.

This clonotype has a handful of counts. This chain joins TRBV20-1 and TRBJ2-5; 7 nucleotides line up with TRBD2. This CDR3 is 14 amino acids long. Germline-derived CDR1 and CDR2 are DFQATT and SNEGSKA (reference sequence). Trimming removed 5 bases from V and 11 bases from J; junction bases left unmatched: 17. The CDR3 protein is CSAPIAGQTGEQYF. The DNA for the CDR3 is TGCAGTGCTCCGATAGCGGGCCAGACGGGGGAGCAGTACTTC.

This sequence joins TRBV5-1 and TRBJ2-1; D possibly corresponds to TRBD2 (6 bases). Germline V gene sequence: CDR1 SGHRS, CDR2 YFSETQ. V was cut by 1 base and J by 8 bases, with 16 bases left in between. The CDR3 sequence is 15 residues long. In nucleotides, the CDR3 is TGCGCCAGCAGCTTGCTTCCCCGCGGGGACGATGAGCAGTTCTTC. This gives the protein CASSLLPRGDDEQFF.

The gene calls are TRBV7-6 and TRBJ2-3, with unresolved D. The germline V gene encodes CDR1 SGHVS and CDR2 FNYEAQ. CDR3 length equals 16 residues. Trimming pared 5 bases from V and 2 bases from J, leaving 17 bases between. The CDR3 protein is CASSLRPRPTTDTQYF. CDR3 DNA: TGTGCCAGCAGCCTCCGACCACGCCCTACCACAGATACGCAGTATTTT.

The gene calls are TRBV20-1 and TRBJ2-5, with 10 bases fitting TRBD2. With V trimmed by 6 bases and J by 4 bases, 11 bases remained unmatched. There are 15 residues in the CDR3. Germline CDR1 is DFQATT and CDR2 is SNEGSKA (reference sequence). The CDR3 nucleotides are TGCAGTGCAAACCGGGTAGCGGGGGGCGTAGAGACCCAGTACTTC. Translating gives CSANRVAGGVETQYF.

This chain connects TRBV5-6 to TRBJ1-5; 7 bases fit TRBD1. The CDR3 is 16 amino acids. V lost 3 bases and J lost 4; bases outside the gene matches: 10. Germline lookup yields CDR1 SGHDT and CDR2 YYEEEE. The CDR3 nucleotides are TGTGCCAGCAGCTACACCGGCAGGGGGAGTAATCAGCCCCAGCATTTT. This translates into CASSYTGRGSNQPQHF.

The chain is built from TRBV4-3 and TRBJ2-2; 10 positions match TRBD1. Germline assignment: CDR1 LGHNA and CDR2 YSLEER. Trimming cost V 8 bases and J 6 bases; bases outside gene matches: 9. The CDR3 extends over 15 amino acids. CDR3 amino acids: CASGPDRGLAGELFF. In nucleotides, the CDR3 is TGCGCCAGCGGGCCCGACAGGGGGCTTGCCGGGGAGCTGTTTTTT.

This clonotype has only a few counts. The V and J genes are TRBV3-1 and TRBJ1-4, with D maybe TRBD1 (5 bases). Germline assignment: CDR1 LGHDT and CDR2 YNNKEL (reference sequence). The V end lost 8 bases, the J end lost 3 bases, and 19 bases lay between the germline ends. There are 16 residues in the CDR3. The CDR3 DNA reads TGTGCCAGCGGACTCCGACCGGGACTTTCTAATGAAAAACTGTTTTTT. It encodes CASGLRPGLSNEKLFF.

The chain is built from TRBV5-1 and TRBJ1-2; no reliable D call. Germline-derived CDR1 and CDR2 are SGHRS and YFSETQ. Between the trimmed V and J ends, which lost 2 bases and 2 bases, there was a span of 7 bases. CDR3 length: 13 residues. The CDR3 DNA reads TGCGCCAGCAGCTTCGACTGGAACTATGGCTACACCTTC. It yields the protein CASSFDWNYGYTF.

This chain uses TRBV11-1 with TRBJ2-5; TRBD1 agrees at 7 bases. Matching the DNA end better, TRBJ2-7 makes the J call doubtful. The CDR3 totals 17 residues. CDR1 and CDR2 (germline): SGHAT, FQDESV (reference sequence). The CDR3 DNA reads TGTGCCAGCAGCTCCCGACCCCCCCGGGACAGAGTCTGCGAGCAGTACTTC. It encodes CASSSRPPRDRVCEQYF.

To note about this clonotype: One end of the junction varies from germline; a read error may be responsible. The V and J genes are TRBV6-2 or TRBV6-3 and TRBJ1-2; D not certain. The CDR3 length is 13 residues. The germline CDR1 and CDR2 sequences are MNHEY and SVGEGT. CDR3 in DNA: TGTGCCAACAGTGACGGCACTAACTATGGCTACACCTTC. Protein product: CANSDGTNYGYTF.

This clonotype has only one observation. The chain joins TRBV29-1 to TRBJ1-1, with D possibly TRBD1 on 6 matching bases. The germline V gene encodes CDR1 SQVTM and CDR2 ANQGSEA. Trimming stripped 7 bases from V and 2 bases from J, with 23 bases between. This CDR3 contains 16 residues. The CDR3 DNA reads TGCAGCGCCCAACCGGGACACCGGCCCGGTAACACTGAAGCTTTCTTT. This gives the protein CSAQPGHRPGNTEAFF.

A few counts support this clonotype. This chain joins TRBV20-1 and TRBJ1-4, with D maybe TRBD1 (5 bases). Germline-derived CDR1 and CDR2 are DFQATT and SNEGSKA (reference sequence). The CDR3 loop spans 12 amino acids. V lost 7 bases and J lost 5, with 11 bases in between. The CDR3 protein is CSGGGGNEKLFF. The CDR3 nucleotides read TGCAGTGGGGGGGGAGGGAATGAAAAACTGTTTTTT.